This paragraph covers one T cell receptor beta chain sequence. Its target is not known. Trimming took off 8 bases at V and 2 bases at J, with 23 bases between the two ends. The CDR3 is 17 amino acids. Per germline, CDR1 SGDLS and CDR2 YYNGEE. Combining a sample-barcoded 5' primer with a J-beta primer mix, a second PCR ran for roughly 7 to 12 cycles. TCRdb passed the 5' RACE reads through MiXCR, listing each CDR3 protein once. Of around 1,600,000 distinct CDR3 sequences listed, 35% to 45% were seen once; the top ten hold around 4%. The entry originates in a study of blood T cells in healthy people across ages. Study outcomes and limitations: Estimates based on one million T cells were treated as lower bounds.

This TCR came from a woman in her late teens or twenties in good health. Sequenced material: blood. This rearrangement joins TRBV9 to TRBJ1-5, with D possibly TRBD1 on 5 matching bases. CDR3 DNA sequence: TGTGCCAGTTCCGGGGGGATAGGGCCCAGGGGCAATCAGCCCCAGCATTTT. The encoded protein is CASSGGIGPRGNQPQHF. Looking up the rest from reference TRBV9 and TRBJ1-5 gives the full variable domain: DSGVTQTPKHLITATGQRVTLRCSPRSGDLSVYWYQQSLDQGLQFLIQYYNGEERAKGNILERFSAQQFPDLHSELNLSSLELGDSALYFCASSGGIGPRGNQPQHFGDGTRLSIL.